The next 2 T cell receptor beta chains were all read from a single sample in a study of T cells after somatic rescue of genetic block. Measured with immunoSEQ multiplex PCR; TCRdb has only the in-frame clones, and not every one. The sample holds about 70,000 clones; just over 90% are singletons and the top ten take around 3%. Sequenced sample: peripheral blood mononuclear cells (PBMCs). The receptors were sampled from a man aged 40-55 years.

The chain couples TRBV13 to TRBJ2-3; D remains unclear. CDR1 PRHDT and CDR2 FYEKMQ come from the germline V gene (reference sequence). Trimming removed 7 bases at V and 2 bases at J, with 19 bases between. The CDR3 totals 16 residues. The CDR3 nucleotides are TGTGCCAGCACCCTTTTGCAGGCTAGTAACACAGATACGCAGTATTTT. Translated: CASTLLQASNTDTQYF.

This chain links TRBV19 with TRBJ2-1; perhaps TRBD1 as D (5 bases). V was shortened by 3 bases and J by 9 bases, with 12 bases between the two germline ends. This CDR3 is 13 amino acids long. CDR1 and CDR2 from the germline V gene are LNHDA and SQIVND (reference sequence). The CDR3: CASSMDTPPEQFF. The CDR3, as DNA: TGTGCCAGTAGTATGGACACGCCCCCTGAGCAGTTCTTC.